The rows below give T cell receptor beta chains drawn from one sample of a study of spatial heterogeneity in lung cancer. TCRdb recomputed calls from the 5' RACE reads with MiXCR, one row per CDR3 protein. Among fewer than 20,000 distinct CDR3 sequences listed, about 6.5% were seen once. Sequencing was performed on lung tumor tissue, taken at surgery. These TCRs come from a female donor with early-stage non-small cell lung cancer. Both conserved end residues are part of each CDR3. A D gene is named only where the DNA matches it firmly. Some rows have no size entry. The others give once, few or many, or a class for an expanded clone.

clone_size,j_call,v_call,d_call,cdr3_aa,cdr3_nt
many,TRBJ1-1,TRBV3-1,-,CASSQGGNTEAFF,TGTGCCAGCAGCCAAGGGGGGAACACTGAAGCTTTCTTT
few,TRBJ2-2,TRBV4-2,-,CASSQKTVEQGTGELFF,TGTGCCAGCAGCCAGAAGACGGTGGAGCAGGGCACCGGGGAGCTGTTTTTT
many,TRBJ1-1,TRBV7-9,TRBD1,CASSLPSRGRGNTEAFF,TGTGCCAGCAGCTTACCATCGAGGGGGCGAGGGAACACTGAAGCTTTCTTT
many,TRBJ2-3,TRBV6-2/TRBV6-3,-,CASKARTDTQYF,TGTGCCAGCAAAGCGCGCACAGATACGCAGTATTTT
-,TRBJ2-2,TRBV9,-,CASSVAAGEYTGELFF,TGTGCCAGCAGCGTAGCGGCAGGGGAATACACCGGGGAGCTGTTTTTT
few,TRBJ2-5,TRBV24-1,TRBD2,CATSDPLAGGPTETQYF,TGTGCCACCAGTGATCCACTAGCGGGGGGGCCCACGGAGACCCAGTACTTC
many,TRBJ2-5,TRBV25-1,-,CASSARRGHVQETQYF,TGTGCCAGCAGTGCCCGTCGGGGGCATGTCCAAGAGACCCAGTACTTC
many,TRBJ2-5,TRBV6-5,TRBD2,CASSGLGEETQYF,TGTGCCAGCAGCGGACTAGGGGAGGAGACCCAGTACTTC
few,TRBJ2-3,TRBV6-2/TRBV6-3,-,CASRQGPGSTDTQYF,TGTGCCAGCAGACAGGGACCGGGTTCCACAGATACGCAGTATTTT
-,TRBJ1-2,TRBV3-1,TRBD1,CASTDRGGGYTF,TGTGCCAGCACCGACAGGGGAGGTGGCTACACCTTC
few,TRBJ2-7,TRBV7-2,-,CASSLSYHSYEQYF,TGTGCCAGCAGCTTAAGCTACCACTCCTACGAGCAGTACTTC
many,TRBJ1-1,TRBV5-1,-,CASSLQGSTEAFF,TGCGCCAGCAGCTTGCAGGGGAGCACTGAAGCTTTCTTT
many,TRBJ2-6,TRBV15,-,CATSRQGGPPGANVLTF,TGTGCCACCAGCAGACAGGGGGGCCCTCCTGGGGCCAACGTCCTGACTTTC
few,TRBJ2-3,TRBV6-5,-,CASSYSRGGDTQYF,TGTGCCAGCAGTTACTCGCGAGGCGGAGATACGCAGTATTTT
many,TRBJ1-1,TRBV5-1,TRBD1,CASSLQGPPGEAFF,TGCGCCAGCAGCTTACAGGGGCCCCCGGGTGAAGCTTTCTTT
many,TRBJ2-3,TRBV9,-,CASSISGTGSDTQYF,TGTGCCAGCAGTATTTCGGGAACAGGGTCAGATACGCAGTATTTT
few,TRBJ2-5,TRBV5-1,-,CASSLSRGAEETQYF,TGCGCCAGCAGCTTGAGCCGGGGGGCCGAAGAGACCCAGTACTTC
few,TRBJ2-7,TRBV9,TRBD1,CASSQGAGEQYF,TGTGCCAGCTCCCAGGGGGCGGGAGAGCAGTACTTC